These T cell receptor beta chains were read from a single sample in a study of somatic mutations in cytotoxic T cells in rheumatoid arthritis. Some clones are missing from TCRdb's copy, which holds only in-frame ones; the method was immunoSEQ multiplex PCR. Of around 15,000 clones in the sample, 60% to 80% are singletons; the top ten hold about 20%. The sequenced material came from CD8+ T cells sorted from blood. These receptors were obtained from an adult with rheumatoid arthritis. CDR3s include the opening cysteine and the closing phenylalanine or tryptophan. The order of the fields is J gene, clone size, D gene, V gene, CDR3 protein, CDR3 DNA. D genes are given only for firm matches. Expanded clones are given a class, and other clones once, few, many or no size at all.

J: TRBJ2-7; size: -; D: TRBD2; V: TRBV19; CDR3: CASSIRGVYEQYF; DNA: TGTGCCAGTAGTATACGGGGGGTCTACGAGCAGTACTTC
J: TRBJ2-3; size: -; D: TRBD2; V: TRBV29-1; CDR3: CSAAGTSGPDTQYF; DNA: TGCAGCGCAGCCGGGACTAGCGGGCCGGATACGCAGTATTTT
J: TRBJ2-3; size: -; D: TRBD2; V: TRBV5-1; CDR3: CASSSRLAPRGTDTQYF; DNA: TGCGCCAGCAGCTCGCGACTAGCACCGAGAGGAACAGATACGCAGTATTTT
J: TRBJ2-7; size: -; D: TRBD1; V: TRBV5-1; CDR3: CASSLGQGVYEQYF; DNA: TGCGCCAGCAGCCTCGGACAGGGGGTCTACGAGCAGTACTTC
J: TRBJ2-2; size: -; D: -; V: TRBV12-5; CDR3: CASGSPQGHGGELFF; DNA: TGTGCTAGTGGATCCCCACAAGGACATGGCGGGGAGCTGTTTTTT
J: TRBJ2-1; size: -; D: TRBD1; V: TRBV6-5; CDR3: CASSLGTGDRVQQFF; DNA: TGTGCCAGCAGTTTAGGGACGGGCGACAGGGTCCAGCAGTTCTTC
J: TRBJ2-1; size: -; D: TRBD2; V: TRBV28; CDR3: CASSPRLAGVNGQFF; DNA: TGTGCCAGCAGTCCCCGACTAGCGGGAGTGAATGGGCAGTTCTTC
J: TRBJ1-1; size: -; D: -; V: TRBV27; CDR3: CASSSGGEYTEAFF; DNA: TGTGCCAGCAGTTCCGGAGGGGAGTACACTGAAGCTTTCTTT
J: TRBJ2-1; size: -; D: TRBD2; V: TRBV9; CDR3: CASSVEFASGGNEQFF; DNA: TGTGCCAGCAGCGTAGAGTTCGCTAGCGGGGGGAATGAGCAGTTCTTC
J: TRBJ2-2; size: few; D: -; V: TRBV14; CDR3: CASSPYRNTGELFF; DNA: TGTGCCAGCAGCCCGTACAGGAACACCGGGGAGCTGTTTTTT
J: TRBJ1-3; size: -; D: TRBD1; V: TRBV10-1; CDR3: CASQGVASGNTIYF; DNA: TGCGCCAGTCAGGGGGTAGCCTCTGGAAACACCATATATTTT
J: TRBJ2-3; size: -; D: TRBD2; V: TRBV2; CDR3: CASSRDYTDTQYF; DNA: TGTGCCAGCAGTCGGGACTACACAGATACGCAGTATTTT
J: TRBJ2-7; size: -; D: TRBD2; V: TRBV6-1; CDR3: CASSPSGNYEQYF; DNA: TGTGCCAGCAGCCCTAGCGGGAACTACGAGCAGTACTTC
J: TRBJ2-1; size: once; D: TRBD2; V: TRBV5-6; CDR3: CASSPLAGGSYNEQFF; DNA: TGTGCCAGCAGCCCCTTAGCGGGAGGCTCCTACAATGAGCAGTTCTTC
J: TRBJ2-7; size: -; D: TRBD2; V: TRBV5-1; CDR3: CASSGGAGFTHEQYF; DNA: TGCGCCAGCAGCGGGGGAGCGGGATTTACCCACGAGCAGTACTTC
J: TRBJ1-1; size: -; D: TRBD1; V: TRBV10-3; CDR3: CAITDGDRSYSEAFF; DNA: TGTGCCATCACTGACGGGGACAGGAGCTACTCTGAAGCTTTCTTT
J: TRBJ2-2; size: -; D: TRBD2; V: TRBV4-3; CDR3: CASSHVGGRASTGELFF; DNA: TGCGCCAGCAGCCACGTAGGAGGGAGGGCCAGCACCGGGGAGCTGTTTTTT
J: TRBJ2-3; size: once; D: TRBD2; V: TRBV19; CDR3: CASSMTSGIEDTQYF; DNA: TGTGCCAGTAGTATGACTAGCGGGATCGAAGATACGCAGTATTTT